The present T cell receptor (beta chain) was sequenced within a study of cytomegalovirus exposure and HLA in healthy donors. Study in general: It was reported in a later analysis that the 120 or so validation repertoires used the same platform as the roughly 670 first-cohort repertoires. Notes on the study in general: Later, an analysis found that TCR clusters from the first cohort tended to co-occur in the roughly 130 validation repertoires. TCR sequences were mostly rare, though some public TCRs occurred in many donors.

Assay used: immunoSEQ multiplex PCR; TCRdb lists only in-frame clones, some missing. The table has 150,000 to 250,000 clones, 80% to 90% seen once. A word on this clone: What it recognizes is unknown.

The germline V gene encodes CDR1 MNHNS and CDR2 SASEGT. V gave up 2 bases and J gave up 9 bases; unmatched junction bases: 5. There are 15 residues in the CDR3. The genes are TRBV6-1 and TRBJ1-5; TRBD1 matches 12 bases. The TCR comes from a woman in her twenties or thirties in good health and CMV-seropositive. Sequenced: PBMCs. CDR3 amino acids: CASSEWDRGPPPQHF. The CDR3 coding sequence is TGTGCCAGCAGTGAATGGGACAGGGGGCCCCCGCCCCAGCATTTT.